These 8 T cell receptor beta chains were all obtained from the same sample, sequenced in a study of shared clonotypes between healthy human individuals. TCRdb's table, derived via immunoSEQ multiplex PCR, lists solely in-frame clones and lacks some. This table has roughly 2,500,000 clones, over 85% appearing once. Sample: naive CD4+ T cells from PBMCs. The subset denotes: CD45RA+ positively selected. The source is a man younger than 35 in good health. Some clones in this sample may be carry-over from other donors' samples.

The chain is built from TRBV19 and TRBJ1-5; a possible D gene is TRBD1 (5 bases). The V gene lost 1 base and the J gene lost 3 bases, with 13 bases spanning the gap. CDR3 length: 16 amino acids. The V gene's germline CDR1 is LNHDA and CDR2 SQIVND (reference sequence). In nucleotides, the CDR3 is TGTGCCAGTAGTATAGTGCACAGGCAGTTCAATCAGCCCCAGCATTTT. Its protein product is CASSIVHRQFNQPQHF.

The chain carries TRBV5-5 and TRBJ1-2; D remains ambiguous. In germline, CDR1 is SGHKS, CDR2 YYEKEE (reference sequence). The germline V and J ends were trimmed by 0 bases and 4 bases, with 10 bases remaining between them. This CDR3 has 14 amino acids. CDR3 loop: CASSLDSRSYGYTF. The CDR3 bases are TGTGCCAGCAGCTTGGACTCTAGGAGCTATGGCTACACCTTC.

The rearrangement links TRBV5-1 to TRBJ2-5; 9 bases fit TRBD2. Germline V gene data show CDR1 as SGHRS and CDR2 as YFSETQ. Losses at the gene ends were 1 base for V and 5 bases for J; bases not matched to a gene: 9. This CDR3 comprises 16 residues. CDR3 sequence reads: CASSLWSSGIGETQYF. The CDR3 DNA reads TGCGCCAGCAGCTTGTGGTCTAGCGGGATCGGGGAGACCCAGTACTTC.

The J gene is TRBJ1-3, the V gene TRBV7-2; D not resolved. The germline CDR1 and CDR2 sequences are SGHTA and FQGNSA. This CDR3 is built from 18 residues. V lost 1 base and J 0 bases, leaving 16 bases between the germline ends. The CDR3 loop reads CASSLEGRSSSSGNTIYF. In DNA, the CDR3 is TGTGCCAGCAGCTTAGAAGGAAGGTCCTCGAGCTCTGGAAACACCATATATTTT.

CDR3 protein: CASSSGLVSYNEQFF. The CDR3 nucleotides are TGTGCCAGCAGTTCAGGACTAGTTTCCTACAATGAGCAGTTCTTC. The V call is TRBV27, the J call TRBJ2-1, with 7 bases that match TRBD2. The CDR3 has 15 amino acids. Germline V CDR1 and CDR2: MNHEY, SMNVEV (reference sequence). The trim removed 4 bases at V and 1 base at J, leaving 4 bases unmatched.

A few counts support this clone. V is TRBV19 and J is TRBJ1-5; D is ambiguous. Germline V gene lookup returns CDR1 LNHDA and CDR2 SQIVND (reference sequence). V was clipped by 6 bases and J by 0 bases, with 9 bases between them. The CDR3 is made up of 14 amino acids. The CDR3 spells CASRKEDSNQPQHF. The CDR3 bases are TGTGCCAGTAGAAAAGAAGATAGCAATCAGCCCCAGCATTTT.

V gene TRBV6-1 combines with J gene TRBJ2-5, with 11 bases fitting TRBD2. The end of the DNA fits TRBJ2-7 better, so the J call may be wrong. Germline CDR1 MNHNS, CDR2 SASEGT. The CDR3 length is 15 residues. CDR3 in amino acids: CASGSPTSGRYEQYF. CDR3 sequence (DNA): TGTGCCAGCGGGTCCCCTACTAGCGGGAGATACGAGCAGTACTTC.

The CDR3 sequence: CASSPYLGADTQYF. The DNA for the CDR3 is TGTGCCAGCTCACCATATTTGGGGGCAGATACGCAGTATTTT. The chain couples TRBV18 to TRBJ2-3, with D possibly being TRBD1 or TRBD2 (5 bases each). The V end was cut by 2 bases, the J end by 4 bases, with 10 bases between. The CDR3 runs to 14 residues. Germline V gene sequence: CDR1 KGHSH, CDR2 LQKENI.